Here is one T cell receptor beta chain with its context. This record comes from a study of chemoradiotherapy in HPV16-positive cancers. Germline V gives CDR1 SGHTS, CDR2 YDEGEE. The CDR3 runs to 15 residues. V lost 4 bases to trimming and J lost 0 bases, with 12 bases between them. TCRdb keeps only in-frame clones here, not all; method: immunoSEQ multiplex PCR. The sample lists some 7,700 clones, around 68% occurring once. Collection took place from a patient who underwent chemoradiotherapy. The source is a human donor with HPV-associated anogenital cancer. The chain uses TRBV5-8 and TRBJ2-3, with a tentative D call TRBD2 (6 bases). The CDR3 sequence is CASSPGLASTDTQYF. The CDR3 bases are TGTGCCAGCAGCCCGGGACTCGCTAGCACAGATACGCAGTATTTT.